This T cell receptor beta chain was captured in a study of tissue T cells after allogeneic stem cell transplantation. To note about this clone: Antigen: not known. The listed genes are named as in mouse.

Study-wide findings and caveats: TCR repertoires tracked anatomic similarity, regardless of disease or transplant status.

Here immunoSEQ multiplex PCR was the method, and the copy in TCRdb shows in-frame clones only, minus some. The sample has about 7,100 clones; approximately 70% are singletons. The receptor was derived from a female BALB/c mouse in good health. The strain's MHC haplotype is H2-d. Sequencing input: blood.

CDR3 bases read: TGTGCCTGGAGTCTACCGGGACAGGGCGGTGCTGAGCAGTTC. This translates into CAWSLPGQGGAEQF. Given in full, the CDR3 is CAWSLPGQGGAEQFF. V is TRBV31 and J is TRBJ2-1; 9 nucleotides match TRBD1. The read stops 1 residue short of the end of the CDR3; the missing end is completed from the germline J gene. CDR1 and CDR2 from the germline V gene are GKSSPN and SITVG. V was clipped by 0 bases and J by 6 bases; unmatched bases: 6. This CDR3 comprises 15 residues.